The table lists the clone carrying this TCR beta chain with many counts. Its antigen is not identified. This entry comes from a study of Graves' ophthalmopathy and Graves' hyperthyroidism. Hyperthyroidism in these 18- to 65-year-old patients was newly diagnosed, lasting under 2 months. Additional autoimmune diseases, uncontrolled infections, pregnancy or lactation disqualified patients. Thyroid ultrasound, orbital computed tomography, TRAb, serum thyroxine and clinical symptoms formed the basis of diagnosis. Study-level results: For separating ophthalmopathy from stable hyperthyroidism, a 13-signature model gave roughly 90% sensitivity and 80% to 84% specificity.

CDR1 is LNHNV and CDR2 is YYDKDF in the germline V gene (reference sequence). V was clipped by 0 bases and J by 5 bases; unmatched bases: 4. CDR3 length: 15 amino acids. TCR beta CDR3 regions were amplified from RNA transcripts. Second-round multiplex PCR followed a first-round RT-PCR using HTBI primers. TCRdb re-called the multiplex PCR reads through MiXCR, storing one row per CDR3 protein. Found here are 900,000 to 1,200,000 distinct CDR3 sequences, less than 45% of them singletons; the top ten hold approximately 10%. This TCR was sampled from an adult man with Graves' hyperthyroidism. Material: peripheral blood or thyroid tissue (not recorded which). The genes are TRBV15 and TRBJ1-1; 9 nucleotides agree with TRBD1. The CDR3 loop is CATSRDNGQGTEAFF. The CDR3 DNA reads as TGTGCCACCAGCAGAGATAACGGACAGGGGACTGAAGCTTTCTTT.